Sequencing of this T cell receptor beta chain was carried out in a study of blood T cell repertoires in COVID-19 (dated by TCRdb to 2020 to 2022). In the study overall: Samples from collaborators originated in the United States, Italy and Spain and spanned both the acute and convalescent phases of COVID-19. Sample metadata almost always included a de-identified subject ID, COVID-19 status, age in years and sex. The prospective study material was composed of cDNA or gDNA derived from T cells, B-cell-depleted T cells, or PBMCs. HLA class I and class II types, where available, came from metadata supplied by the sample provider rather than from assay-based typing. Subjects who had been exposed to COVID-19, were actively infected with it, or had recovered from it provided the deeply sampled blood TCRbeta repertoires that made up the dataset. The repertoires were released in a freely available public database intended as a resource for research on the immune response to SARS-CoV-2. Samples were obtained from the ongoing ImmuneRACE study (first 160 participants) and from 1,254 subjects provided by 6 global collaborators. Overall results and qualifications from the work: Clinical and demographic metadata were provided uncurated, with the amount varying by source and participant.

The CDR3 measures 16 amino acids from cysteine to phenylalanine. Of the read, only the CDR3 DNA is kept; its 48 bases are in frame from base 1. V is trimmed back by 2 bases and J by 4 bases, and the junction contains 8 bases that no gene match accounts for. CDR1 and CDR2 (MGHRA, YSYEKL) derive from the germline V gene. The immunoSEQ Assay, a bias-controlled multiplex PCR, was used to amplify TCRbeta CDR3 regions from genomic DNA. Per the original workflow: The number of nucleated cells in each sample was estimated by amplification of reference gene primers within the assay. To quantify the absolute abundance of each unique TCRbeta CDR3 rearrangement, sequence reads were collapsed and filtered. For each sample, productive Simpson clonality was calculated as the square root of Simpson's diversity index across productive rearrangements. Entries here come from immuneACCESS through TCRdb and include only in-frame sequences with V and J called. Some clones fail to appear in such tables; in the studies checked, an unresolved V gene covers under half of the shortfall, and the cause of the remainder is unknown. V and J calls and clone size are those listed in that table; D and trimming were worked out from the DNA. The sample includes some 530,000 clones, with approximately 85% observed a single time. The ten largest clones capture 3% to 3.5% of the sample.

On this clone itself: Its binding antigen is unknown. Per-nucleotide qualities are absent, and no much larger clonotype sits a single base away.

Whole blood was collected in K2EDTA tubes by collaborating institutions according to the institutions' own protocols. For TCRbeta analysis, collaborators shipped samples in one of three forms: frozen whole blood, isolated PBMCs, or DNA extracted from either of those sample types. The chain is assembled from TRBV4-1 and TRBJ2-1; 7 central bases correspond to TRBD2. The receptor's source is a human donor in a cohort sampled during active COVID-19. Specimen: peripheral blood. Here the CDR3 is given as CASSQRAGLEYNEQFF. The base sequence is TGCGCCAGCAGCCAACGAGCGGGACTCGAGTACAATGAGCAGTTCTTC.